The T cell receptor (beta chain) under discussion was sequenced for a study of blood T cell repertoires in COVID-19. Study background: Samples came from the United States, Italy and Spain, spanning acute and convalescent COVID-19. Sample material is recorded as cDNA or gDNA derived from T cells, B-cell-depleted T cells, or PBMCs.

As originally analysed: By means of reference gene primer amplification, nucleated cell counts were estimated. Assay used: immunoSEQ multiplex PCR; TCRdb lists only in-frame clones, some missing. That table furnishes V, J and clone size, whereas the DNA furnished D and trimming. The sample carries 90,000 to 140,000 clones, around 81% recorded once. The CDR3 is 14 residues long. The J segment lost 3 bases and the V segment lost 4 bases, leaving 5 bases of the junction unmatched. Germline V gene data show CDR1 as SGDLS and CDR2 as YYNGEE. The V gene is TRBV9, the J gene TRBJ1-2, with 8 bases aligning to TRBD1. The source is a woman between 65 and 79 years old with acute or convalescent COVID-19. Sequencing was performed on peripheral blood. CDR3 bases: TGTGCCAGCAGCCCATTGACAGGGGACTATGGCTACACCTTC. Translated: CASSPLTGDYGYTF.